The 15 T cell receptor beta chains presented below share a single source sample, sequenced in a study of CD8 T cells in Susac syndrome (dated by TCRdb to between 2018 and 2021). Library preparation was by the immunoSEQ multiplex PCR assay. RNA was extracted using the RNeasy kit, and about 0.5 to 1 ug of the RNA was reverse transcribed with random hexamers. In-frame beta chains were kept once TCRdb had trimmed the public reads at Q25 with fastp and called clones with MiXCR. A single entry per CDR3 protein holds the most common genes and DNA from its merged rows. The sample data list around 130,000 distinct CDR3 sequences, and roughly 94% of these were observed just once. The ten largest account for 0.25% to 0.3% of the sample. Input material: CD8+ T cells from PBMCs. The receptor set was obtained from a human donor with Susac syndrome.

The chain uses TRBV4-1 and TRBJ2-6; weak D call: TRBD1 (6 bases). The CDR3 runs to 18 residues. V was cut by 4 bases and J by 0 bases, with 16 bases left in between. The V gene's germline CDR1 is MGHRA and CDR2 YSYEKL. The CDR3 loop reads CASSPHAGATSGANVLTF. The DNA of the CDR3 is TGCGCCAGCAGCCCTCACGCAGGGGCGACCTCTGGGGCCAACGTCCTGACTTTC.

V and J are TRBV12-3 or TRBV12-4 and TRBJ2-3; D might be TRBD1 or TRBD2, each matching 6 bases. V was trimmed by 3 bases and J by 6 bases, leaving 13 bases between them. The CDR3 sequence is 14 residues long. In DNA, the CDR3 is TGTGCCAGCAGTTTCGGGGGCCCTCCCGATACGCAGTATTTT. Encoded protein: CASSFGGPPDTQYF.

V gene TRBV7-6 combines with J gene TRBJ2-7, with 8 bases fitting TRBD2. This CDR3 contains 16 residues. Germline lookup yields CDR1 SGHVS and CDR2 FNYEAQ. Trimming removed 0 bases from V and 2 bases from J; junction bases left unmatched: 6. The CDR3 DNA reads TGTGCCAGCAGCTTAGCGAGGATAGCGGGAACCTACGAGCAGTACTTC. Translating gives CASSLARIAGTYEQYF. The entire variable domain, with the rest obtained from reference TRBV7-6 and TRBJ2-7, is as follows: GAGVSQSPRYKVTKRGQDVALRCDPISGHVSLYWYRQALGQGPEFLTYFNYEAQQDKSGLPNDRFSAERPEGSISTLTIQRTEQRDSAMYRCASSLARIAGTYEQYFGPGTRLTVT.

The gene calls are TRBV10-1 and TRBJ2-7, with TRBD1 matching 8 bases. The CDR3 is 14 amino acids. Looked up from germline, CDR1 is WNHNN and CDR2 is SYGVQD (reference sequence). J was trimmed by 2 bases and V by 3 bases; bases with no gene match: 3. The CDR3 region has the DNA TGCGCCAGCAGTGACCCGGGACAGGCCTACGAGCAGTACTTC. It is translated as CASSDPGQAYEQYF.

The rearrangement links TRBV13 to TRBJ1-1; D remains unclear. There are 14 residues in the CDR3. Looked up from germline, CDR1 is PRHDT and CDR2 is FYEKMQ (reference sequence). Trimming left V 5 bases short and J 0 bases short, with 10 bases between. For the CDR3, the DNA is TGTGCCAGCAGCCTTGAGCCGATGAACACTGAAGCTTTCTTT. This sequence encodes CASSLEPMNTEAFF.

The chain is built from TRBV4-1 and TRBJ1-5, with D unclear. The CDR3 runs to 13 residues. Germline CDR1 MGHRA, CDR2 YSYEKL. V lost 1 base to trimming and J lost 7 bases, with 8 bases between them. The chain's CDR3 is CASSQVESQPQHF. CDR3 bases: TGCGCCAGCAGCCAAGTGGAGAGCCAGCCCCAGCATTTT.

The chain is built from TRBV20-1 and TRBJ2-7; D gene unclear. V was trimmed by 3 bases and J by 0 bases, leaving 9 bases between them. The germline gives CDR1 DFQATT, CDR2 SNEGSKA (reference sequence). This CDR3 region has 13 residues. The CDR3 DNA sequence: TGCAGTGCTAGGGGAATGAGCTCCTACGAGCAGTACTTC. Translation gives CSARGMSSYEQYF.

The CDR3 here is CASSQEGVRTDTQYF. The CDR3 nucleotides are TGCGCCAGCAGCCAAGAGGGAGTCCGAACAGATACGCAGTATTTT. The chain recombines TRBV4-1 with TRBJ2-3; D is possibly TRBD2 (5 bases). The CDR3 runs to 15 residues. V lost 0 bases to trimming and J lost 3 bases, with 10 bases between them. Germline V gene data show CDR1 as MGHRA and CDR2 as YSYEKL.

The genes are TRBV30 and TRBJ2-3, with 8 nucleotides matching TRBD1. Germline V gives CDR1 GTSNPN, CDR2 SVGIG (reference sequence). V trimming: 5 bases; J trimming: 6 bases; junction bases outside the gene matches: 10. The CDR3 has 14 residues. CDR3 nucleotide sequence: TGTGCCTGGGTAAAACAGGGGGATTGGGATACGCAGTATTTT. Its translation: CAWVKQGDWDTQYF.

V is TRBV6-5 and J is TRBJ1-2; D is possibly TRBD1 (6 bases). Trimming shortened V by 6 bases and J by 8 bases, and 19 bases separated the two germline ends. The CDR3 is made up of 14 amino acids. CDR1 is MNHEY, CDR2 SVGAGI, per germline. CDR3 coding DNA: TGTGCCAGCAGCCTACGTGGCAGGGGTAGCGGCTACACCTTC. Translating gives CASSLRGRGSGYTF.

A single count supports this clonotype. The junction departs from the called germline gene at one end, perhaps through a read error. CDR3 protein: CASSLAPEPGTQYF. In DNA form, the CDR3 reads TGTGCTAGCAGCTTAGCCCCGGAGCCAGGGACCCAGTACTTC. The chain carries TRBV7-7 and TRBJ2-5, with D uncertain. Per germline, CDR1 SSHAT and CDR2 FNYEAQ (reference sequence). CDR3 length: 14 residues.

J is TRBJ1-1 and V is TRBV12-3 or TRBV12-4, with unresolved D. V dropped 3 bases and J dropped 1 base, with 6 bases sitting between them. This CDR3 region has 13 residues. CDR3 sequence (DNA): TGTGCCAGCAGTTTTGAGCAGAACACTGAAGCTTTCTTT. It is translated as CASSFEQNTEAFF.

The chain carries TRBV6-1 and TRBJ2-7; 7 bases match TRBD1. The germline V gene encodes CDR1 MNHNS and CDR2 SASEGT. The CDR3 length is 14 residues. The trim removed 7 bases at V and 1 base at J, leaving 7 bases unmatched. The CDR3: CASILGTVSYEQYF. Written as DNA, the CDR3 is TGTGCCAGCATACTTGGGACAGTTTCCTACGAGCAGTACTTC.

The chain uses TRBV12-5 and TRBJ2-3; the match to TRBD2 covers 7 bases. The CDR3 totals 19 residues. Trimming cost V 4 bases and J 0 bases; bases outside gene matches: 16. Germline V gene lookup returns CDR1 LGHNT and CDR2 FRNRAP. CDR3 DNA: TGTGCTAGTGGTTGTCCCGAGGTGCGGGGGAGTACTAGCACAGATACGCAGTATTTT. Amino acid sequence: CASGCPEVRGSTSTDTQYF.

The CDR3 sequence: CASSVERGAAYQETQYF. The CDR3 bases are TGTGCCAGCAGTGTGGAGCGGGGGGCCGCCTACCAAGAGACCCAGTACTTC. J is TRBJ2-5 and V is TRBV2; 9 positions match TRBD2. With V trimmed by 4 bases and J by 0 bases, 9 bases remained unmatched. The CDR3 contains 17 residues. CDR1 is SNHLY, CDR2 FYNNEI, per germline.